The clone carrying this T cell receptor beta chain occurred a few times. Its antigen is unidentified. Different DNA sequences within this sample yield the same CDR3. Germline V CDR1 and CDR2: LNHDA, SQIVND (reference sequence). There are 14 residues in the CDR3. V shed 3 bases and J 10 bases; nucleotides not matched to a gene: 4. The assay was run at deep level. The team ran DNA from unsorted PBMCs on ten immunoSEQ deep assay plates for sequencing. Assay: immunoSEQ multiplex PCR; the TCRdb copy retains only in-frame clones and omits some. Among about 470,000 clones listed, about 76% were seen once. The data were taken from a study of shared clonotypes between healthy human individuals. Study-level results: Specimens sampled were limited to blood, with tissue repertoires likely differing.

The specimen was PBMCs. The source of this sequence is a woman in her 40s in good health. Some clones in this sample may be carry-over from other donors' samples. J is TRBJ1-6 and V is TRBV19, with 9 bases identical to TRBD1. The CDR3 protein is CASSIGQGISPLHF. CDR3 in DNA: TGTGCCAGTAGTATCGGACAGGGGATCTCACCCCTCCACTTT.